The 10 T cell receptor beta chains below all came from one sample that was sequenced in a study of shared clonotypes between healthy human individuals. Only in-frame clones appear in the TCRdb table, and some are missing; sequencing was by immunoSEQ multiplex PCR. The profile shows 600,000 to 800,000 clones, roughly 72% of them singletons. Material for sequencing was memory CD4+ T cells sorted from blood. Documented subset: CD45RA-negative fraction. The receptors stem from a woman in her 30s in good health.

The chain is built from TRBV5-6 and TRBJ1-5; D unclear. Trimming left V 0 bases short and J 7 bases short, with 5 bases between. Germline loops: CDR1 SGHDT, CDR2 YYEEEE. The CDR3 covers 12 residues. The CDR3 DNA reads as TGTGCCAGCAGCTTGGCGGACCAGCCCCAGCATTTT. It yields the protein CASSLADQPQHF.

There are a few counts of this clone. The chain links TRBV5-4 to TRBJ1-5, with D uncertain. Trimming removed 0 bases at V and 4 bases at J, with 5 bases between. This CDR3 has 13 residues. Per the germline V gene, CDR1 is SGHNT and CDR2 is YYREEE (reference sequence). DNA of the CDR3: TGTGCCAGCAGCTTGGGTTGGAATCAGCCCCAGCATTTT. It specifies CASSLGWNQPQHF.

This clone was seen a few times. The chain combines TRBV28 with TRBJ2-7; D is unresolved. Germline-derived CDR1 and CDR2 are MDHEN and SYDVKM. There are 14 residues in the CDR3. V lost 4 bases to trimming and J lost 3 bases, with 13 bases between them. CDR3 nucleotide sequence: TGTGCCAGCAGTTCTCCGGGTCACTACTACGAGCAGTACTTC. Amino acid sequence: CASSSPGHYYEQYF.

The CDR3 here is CASSLWSPWEGYEQYF. The CDR3 region has the DNA TGTGCCAGCAGCTTGTGGTCCCCATGGGAAGGCTACGAGCAGTACTTC. The chain carries TRBV5-6 and TRBJ2-7; D uncertain. The V end lost 1 base, the J end lost 3 bases, and 17 bases lay between the germline ends. CDR1 SGHDT and CDR2 YYEEEE come from the germline V gene. This CDR3 has 16 amino acids.

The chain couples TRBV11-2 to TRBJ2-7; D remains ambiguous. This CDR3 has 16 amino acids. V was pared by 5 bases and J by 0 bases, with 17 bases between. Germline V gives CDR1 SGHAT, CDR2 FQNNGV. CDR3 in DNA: TGTGCCAGCAGCACCCCTATTCGGAACGGCTCCTACGAGCAGTACTTC. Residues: CASSTPIRNGSYEQYF.

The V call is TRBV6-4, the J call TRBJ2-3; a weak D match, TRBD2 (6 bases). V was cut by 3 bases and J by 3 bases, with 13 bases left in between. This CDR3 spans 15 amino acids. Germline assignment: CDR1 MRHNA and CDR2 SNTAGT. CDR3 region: CASSDSGRGTDTQYF. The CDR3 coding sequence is TGTGCCAGCAGTGATAGCGGCCGAGGGACAGATACGCAGTATTTT.

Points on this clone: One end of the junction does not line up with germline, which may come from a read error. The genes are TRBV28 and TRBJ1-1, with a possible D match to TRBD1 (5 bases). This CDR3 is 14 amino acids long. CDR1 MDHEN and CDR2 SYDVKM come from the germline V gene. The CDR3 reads CASSLGSPEGGGAF. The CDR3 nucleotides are TGTGCCAGCAGTTTAGGATCCCCCGAGGGCGGGGGAGCCTTT. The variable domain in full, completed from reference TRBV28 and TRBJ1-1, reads DVKVTQSSRYLVKRTGEKVFLECVQDMDHENMFWYRQDPGLGLRLIYFSYDVKMKEKGDIPEGYSVSREKKERFSLILESASTNQTSMYLCASSLGSPEGGGAFGQGTRLTVV.

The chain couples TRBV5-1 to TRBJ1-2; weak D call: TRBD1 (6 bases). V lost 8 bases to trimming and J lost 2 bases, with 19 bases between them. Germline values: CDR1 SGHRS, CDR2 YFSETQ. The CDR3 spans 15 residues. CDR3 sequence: CASSLGDIENYGYTF. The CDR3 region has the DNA TGCGCCAGTAGCCTAGGGGACATCGAGAACTATGGCTACACCTTC.

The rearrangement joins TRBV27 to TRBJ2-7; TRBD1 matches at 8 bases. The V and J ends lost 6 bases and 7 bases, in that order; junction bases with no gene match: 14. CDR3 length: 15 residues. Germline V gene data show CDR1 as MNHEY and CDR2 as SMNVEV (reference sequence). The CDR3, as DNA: TGTGCCAGCAGATACACCGGGACAGGCGCCGAGGAGCAGTACTTC. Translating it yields CASRYTGTGAEEQYF.

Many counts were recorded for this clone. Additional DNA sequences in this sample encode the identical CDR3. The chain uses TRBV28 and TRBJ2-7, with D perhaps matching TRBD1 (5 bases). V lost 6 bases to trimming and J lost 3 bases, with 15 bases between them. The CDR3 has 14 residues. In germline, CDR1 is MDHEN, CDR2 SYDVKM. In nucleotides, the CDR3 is TGTGCCAGCAGGCGCGACAGTTTGCTCTACGAGCAGTACTTC. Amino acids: CASRRDSLLYEQYF.